Presented here are 18 T cell receptor beta chains from one specimen sequenced in a study of blood T cell repertoires in COVID-19. The method was immunoSEQ multiplex PCR; TCRdb's version includes in-frame clones alone and lacks a portion of them. This sample has 64,000 or so clones, with approximately 91% found just once. Sequenced: peripheral blood. The receptors derive from a human donor in a cohort sampled during active COVID-19.

The chain has TRBV19 and TRBJ2-5; a weak D match, TRBD2 (6 bases). CDR1 LNHDA and CDR2 SQIVND come from the germline V gene (reference sequence). The CDR3 has 14 residues. V lost 1 base, J lost 4 bases, and 10 bases lay in between. Written as DNA, the CDR3 is TGTGCCAGTAGTATAGGGAGGGGAGGAGAGACCCAGTACTTC. Protein sequence: CASSIGRGGETQYF.

This clone has only one observation. The J gene is TRBJ2-1, the V gene TRBV4-1; 11 bases agree with TRBD2. CDR1 is MGHRA and CDR2 is YSYEKL in the germline V gene. This CDR3 has 16 residues. V dropped 0 bases and J dropped 9; count of bases not matched to a gene: 7. In nucleotides, the CDR3 is TGCGCCAGCAGCCAAGAAGGTAGCGGGAGGGCCGGTGAGCAGTTCTTC. Encoded protein: CASSQEGSGRAGEQFF.

This clone is labeled as medium-sized. The chain employs TRBV27 and TRBJ1-2, with a possible D match to TRBD1 (6 bases). V shed 0 bases and J shed 8 bases, with 16 bases lying between them. Per the germline V gene, CDR1 is MNHEY and CDR2 is SMNVEV (reference sequence). CDR3 length: 15 residues. The CDR3 nucleotides read TGTGCCAGCAGTTTATCAGCCGGGGGGGCCTACGGCTACACCTTC. Its translation is CASSLSAGGAYGYTF.

The CDR3 coding sequence is TGTGCCAGCAGCTCCAGTGGGGCAGGGAGCACAGATACGCAGTATTTT. It codes for CASSSSGAGSTDTQYF. The chain combines TRBV9 with TRBJ2-3, with a weak D call TRBD1 (5 bases). The CDR3 consists of 16 residues. Germline loops: CDR1 SGDLS, CDR2 YYNGEE. V gave up 4 bases and J gave up 0 bases, with 15 bases separating them.

The chain has TRBV5-4 and TRBJ2-1; 10 nucleotides align to TRBD2. Trimming took 4 bases from V and 5 from J; bases not matched to a gene: 6. Germline V CDR1 and CDR2: SGHNT, YYREEE (reference sequence). The CDR3 sequence is 15 residues long. CDR3 loop: CASSKSGRANNEQFF. The CDR3 DNA reads as TGTGCCAGCAGCAAGAGCGGGAGGGCCAACAATGAGCAGTTCTTC.

This clone has only one observation. Different DNA sequences within this sample yield the same CDR3. The chain joins TRBV6-2 or TRBV6-3 to TRBJ1-1; 7 positions match TRBD1. Per germline, CDR1 MNHEY and CDR2 SVGEGT. The CDR3 covers 15 residues. J was trimmed by 0 bases and V by 5 bases; bases with no gene match: 6. CDR3: CASSPRTGMNTEAFF. CDR3 DNA: TGTGCCAGCAGTCCCCGGACAGGAATGAACACTGAAGCTTTCTTT.

CDR3 sequence (DNA): TGTGCCAGCAGCATCTCGACAGGGGGCGGGGTGAACACTGAAGCTTTCTTT. Residues: CASSISTGGGVNTEAFF. The V and J genes are TRBV5-8 and TRBJ1-1, with 10 bases identical to TRBD1. V was pared by 4 bases and J by 0 bases, with 9 bases of the junction left unmatched. The CDR3 covers 17 residues. Germline loops: CDR1 SGHTS, CDR2 YDEGEE.

V usage is TRBV7-2 and J usage is TRBJ2-5; the match to TRBD1 covers 10 bases. CDR3 length equals 16 residues. CDR1 is SGHTA and CDR2 is FQGNSA in the germline V gene. With V trimmed by 5 bases and J by 5 bases, 11 bases remained unmatched. As DNA, the CDR3 is TGTGCCAGCAGCCCCTCCCCGGGACAGGGGTCGGAGACCCAGTACTTC. Its protein product is CASSPSPGQGSETQYF.

This chain connects TRBV19 to TRBJ1-2; D is unresolved. V was cut by 0 bases and J by 7 bases, with 12 bases left in between. This CDR3 has 14 residues. CDR1 is LNHDA, CDR2 SQIVND, per germline (reference sequence). CDR3 protein: CASSIDRGMGGYTF. As DNA, the CDR3 is TGTGCCAGTAGTATAGATCGCGGGATGGGTGGCTACACCTTC.

The chain joins TRBV6-5 to TRBJ1-4; D is undetermined. The germline CDR1 and CDR2 sequences are MNHEY and SVGAGI. The CDR3 totals 16 residues. V lost 2 bases and J lost 5, with 15 bases in between. CDR3 amino acids: CASSYAKGGGNEKLFF. The CDR3 DNA reads TGTGCCAGCAGTTACGCCAAAGGAGGTGGGAATGAAAAACTGTTTTTT.

CDR3 nucleotide sequence: TGCGCCAGCAGCACCCCAGCGCACGAGCAGTACTTC. Protein sequence: CASSTPAHEQYF. The chain joins TRBV5-1 to TRBJ2-7; D gene unclear. V was shortened by 4 bases and J by 5 bases, with 10 bases between the two germline ends. CDR3 length: 12 residues. Per the germline V gene, CDR1 is SGHRS and CDR2 is YFSETQ.

To note about this clone: One end of the junction fails to match germline, which may point to a read error. The V and J genes are TRBV18 and TRBJ2-5; D is possibly TRBD2 (5 bases). This CDR3 has 14 residues. Germline CDR1 reads KGHSH; CDR2 reads LQKENI. This chain's CDR3 is CASSPISASEIQYF. CDR3 in DNA: TGTGCCAGCTCACCGATTAGCGCCTCAGAGATCCAGTACTTC. The full variable domain, in which reference TRBV18 and TRBJ2-5 provide the parts outside the CDR3, is NAGVMQNPRHLVRRRGQEARLRCSPMKGHSHVYWYRQLPEEGLKFMVYLQKENIIDESGMPKERFSAEFPKEGPSILRIQQVVRGDSAAYFCASSPISASEIQYFGPGTRLLVL.

The chain is built from TRBV11-2 and TRBJ1-2; D is perhaps TRBD1 (5 bases). Per the germline V gene, CDR1 is SGHAT and CDR2 is FQNNGV. Trimming removed 3 bases at V and 0 bases at J, with 14 bases between. There are 16 residues in the CDR3. CDR3 amino acids: CASSLAGTGSNYGYTF. For the CDR3, the DNA is TGTGCCAGCAGCTTGGCCGGGACTGGCTCTAACTATGGCTACACCTTC.

This chain links TRBV25-1 with TRBJ1-6; D ambiguous. Germline V lookup: CDR1 MGHDK, CDR2 SYGVNS. This CDR3 is 15 amino acids long. V was cut by 1 base and J by 7 bases, with 11 bases left in between. The CDR3 nucleotides read TGTGCCAGCAGTGAATCTTTGGGCAAAAATTCACCCCTCCACTTT. The encoded protein is CASSESLGKNSPLHF.

In its sample, this clone was seen a few times. The chain links TRBV3-1 (or the pseudogene TRBV3-2) to TRBJ1-5; unclear D gene. Trimming pared 0 bases from V and 5 bases from J, leaving 5 bases between. This CDR3 has 13 residues. CDR1 is LGHDT, CDR2 YNNKEL, per germline (reference sequence). The CDR3 sequence: CASSQDRDQPQHF. The CDR3 coding sequence is TGTGCCAGCAGCCAAGATCGAGATCAGCCCCAGCATTTT.

This sequence joins TRBV9 and TRBJ1-1; 7 nucleotides match TRBD1. CDR3 length: 15 amino acids. Germline values: CDR1 SGDLS, CDR2 YYNGEE. The V gene end was trimmed by 3 bases and the J gene end by 4 bases; junction bases not matched to a gene: 9. CDR3 residues: CASSGPTGMGTEAFF. CDR3 DNA: TGTGCCAGCAGCGGCCCGACAGGGATGGGCACTGAAGCTTTCTTT.

The J gene is TRBJ1-1, the V gene TRBV4-2; D not resolved. This CDR3 is built from 14 residues. Between the trimmed V and J ends, which lost 3 bases and 1 base, there was a span of 9 bases. Germline V gene lookup returns CDR1 LGHNA and CDR2 YNFKEQ. CDR3 DNA: TGTGCCAGCAGCCAGGAGAGAAAGAACACTGAAGCTTTCTTT. Translation: CASSQERKNTEAFF.

Points on this clone: Mismatch with germline at one junction end may stem from a read error. The chain links TRBV2 to TRBJ2-7; possible D gene TRBD1, 5 bases. The germline CDR1 and CDR2 sequences are SNHLY and FYNNEI. This CDR3 has 16 residues. The CDR3 sequence: CASRGVGQGTSNEQYF. CDR3 nucleotides: TGTGCCAGCAGAGGGGTTGGCCAGGGTACCTCCAACGAGCAGTACTTC.